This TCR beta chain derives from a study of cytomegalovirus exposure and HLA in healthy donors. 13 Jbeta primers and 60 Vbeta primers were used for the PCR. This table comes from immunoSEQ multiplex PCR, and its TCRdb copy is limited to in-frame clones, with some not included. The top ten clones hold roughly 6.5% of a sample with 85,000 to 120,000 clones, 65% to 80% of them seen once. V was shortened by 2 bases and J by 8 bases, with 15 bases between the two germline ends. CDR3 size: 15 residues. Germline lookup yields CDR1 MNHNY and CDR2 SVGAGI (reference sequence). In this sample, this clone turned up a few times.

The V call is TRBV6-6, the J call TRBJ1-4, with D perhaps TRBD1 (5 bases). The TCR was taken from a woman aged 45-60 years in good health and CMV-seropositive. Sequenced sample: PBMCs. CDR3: CASSYPDSVGEKLFF. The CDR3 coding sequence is TGTGCCAGCAGTTACCCCGACAGTGTGGGGGAAAAACTGTTTTTT.